Below are 3 T cell receptor beta chains sequenced from a single sample in a study of Ad26.COV2.S vaccination and SARS-CoV-2 variants. Method: immunoSEQ multiplex PCR; TCRdb's copy keeps in-frame clones and lacks some. The sample yields 350,000 to 500,000 clones, less than 95% seen once. The treatment is: roughly 20 received Ad26.COV2.S at low or high dose, single or two shots; several received placebo; per-sample allocation not given. Sampling was performed 63 days after the first vaccine or placebo injection. The source was peripheral blood, collected in a trial of Ad26.COV2.S vaccine versus placebo. The receptors were sampled from a person between 18 and 65 years old who received the Ad26.COV2.S COVID-19 vaccine or a placebo.

The CDR3 sequence: CASSRTEVNTEAFF. DNA for the CDR3: TGCGCCAGCAGCCGGACCGAGGTGAACACTGAAGCTTTCTTT. The chain uses TRBV4-1 and TRBJ1-1; D call uncertain. The CDR3 sequence is 14 residues long. With 4 bases removed from V and 0 bases from J, the gap between germline ends came to 9 bases. The germline V gene has CDR1 MGHRA and CDR2 YSYEKL.

The chain employs TRBV3-1 (or the pseudogene TRBV3-2) and TRBJ2-7; D unclear. V lost 1 base and J 0 bases, leaving 10 bases between the germline ends. The CDR3 totals 15 residues. CDR1 is LGHDT, CDR2 YNNKEL, per germline (reference sequence). The CDR3 DNA is TGTGCCAGCAGCCAAGTAAGAGCTAGCTCCTACGAGCAGTACTTC. As protein: CASSQVRASSYEQYF.

The genes are TRBV18 and TRBJ2-3, with 8 bases matching TRBD2. The CDR3 length is 17 residues. V shed 1 base and J 3 bases; nucleotides not matched to a gene: 9. Germline assignment: CDR1 KGHSH and CDR2 LQKENI. CDR3 residues: CASSPRGGRSFTDTQYF. The CDR3 nucleotides are TGTGCCAGCTCACCACGTGGCGGGAGGTCCTTTACAGATACGCAGTATTTT.